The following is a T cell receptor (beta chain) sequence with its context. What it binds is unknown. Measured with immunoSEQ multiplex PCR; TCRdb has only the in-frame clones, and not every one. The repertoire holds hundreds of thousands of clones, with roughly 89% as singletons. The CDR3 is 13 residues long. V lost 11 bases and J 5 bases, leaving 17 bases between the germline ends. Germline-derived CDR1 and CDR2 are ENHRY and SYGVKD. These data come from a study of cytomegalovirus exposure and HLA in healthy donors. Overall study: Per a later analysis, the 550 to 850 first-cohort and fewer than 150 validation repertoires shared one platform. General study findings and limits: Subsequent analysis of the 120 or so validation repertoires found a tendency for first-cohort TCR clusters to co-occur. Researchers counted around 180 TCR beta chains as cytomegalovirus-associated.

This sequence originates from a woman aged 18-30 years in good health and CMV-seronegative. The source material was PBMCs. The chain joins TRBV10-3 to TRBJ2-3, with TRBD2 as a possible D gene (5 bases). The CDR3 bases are TGTGCCTCTAACGGGGAAACGGAAGATACGCAGTATTTT. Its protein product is CASNGETEDTQYF.